This T cell receptor beta chain was recorded in a study of identical twins. General study findings and limits: Conclusions were based on cross-sectional statistical analysis, without following the same donors.

Every one of the donors was a healthy Caucasian. Only a few counts were recorded for this clonotype. Its target is not known. A universal primer binding site was introduced by template switching. The final cDNA contained unique molecular identifiers. Each CDR3 protein is one row after TCRdb ran MiXCR on the 5' RACE reads. The sample holds approximately 680,000 distinct CDR3 sequences, about 7.1% seen once. These sequences were also reported in another study, on yellow fever vaccine responses in identical twins. That paper adds: Reportedly, twins' vaccine T cell responses looked partly convergent and partly personalized.

The origin of this receptor is a woman between 18 and 30 years old in good health. Sequencing was done on a sample of PBMCs.

DNA of the CDR3: TGCAGTGCGGGAAGACAGGGGAGCACAGATACGCAGTATTTT. Its translation: CSAGRQGSTDTQYF. The chain has TRBV20-1 and TRBJ2-3; 8 bases line up with TRBD1. V was pared by 6 bases and J by 0 bases, with 5 bases of the junction left unmatched. In germline, CDR1 is DFQATT, CDR2 SNEGSKA (reference sequence). This CDR3 contains 14 residues.